Shown below are 15 T cell receptor beta chains from a single sample sequenced in a study of spatial heterogeneity in lung cancer. Documented time point: sample taken at primary tumor resection. Whole RNA obtained from tumor, nontumor lung or frozen PBMC underwent sequencing without sorting. TCRdb analysed the 5' RACE reads with MiXCR anew, one entry per CDR3 protein. The data contain under 75,000 distinct CDR3 sequences, 10% to 15% of them seen just once; the ten biggest clones take up over 5.5%. Sequenced here: PBMCs, sampled at surgery. Source of these receptors: a male donor with early-stage non-small cell lung cancer.

This chain links TRBV29-1 with TRBJ2-7, with 9 bases lining up with TRBD2. The CDR3 is 13 residues long. V trimming: 5 bases; J trimming: 2 bases; junction bases outside the gene matches: 4. Germline lookup yields CDR1 SQVTM and CDR2 ANQGSEA. The CDR3 sequence: CSVLAGGPYEQYF. Here the CDR3 DNA reads TGCAGCGTTTTGGCGGGAGGGCCCTACGAGCAGTACTTC.

The J gene is TRBJ2-7, the V gene TRBV5-1; TRBD2 matches at 8 bases. Germline V gene lookup returns CDR1 SGHRS and CDR2 YFSETQ. Losses at the gene ends were 2 bases for V and 6 bases for J; bases not matched to a gene: 7. CDR3 length: 14 residues. The chain's CDR3 is CASSFEAGAREQYF. The CDR3 coding sequence is TGCGCCAGCAGCTTCGAAGCGGGAGCTCGCGAGCAGTACTTC.

The rearrangement links TRBV20-1 to TRBJ1-6, with 10 bases fitting TRBD1. The germline V gene has CDR1 DFQATT and CDR2 SNEGSKA (reference sequence). This CDR3 region has 15 residues. With 6 bases clipped from V and 4 bases from J, the junction kept 6 bases outside the gene matches. CDR3 DNA: TGCAGTGCCCAAGGACAGGGGGGGTATAATTCACCCCTCCACTTT. Translated: CSAQGQGGYNSPLHF.

This clonotype has more than one count but fewer than ten. J is TRBJ2-6 and V is TRBV19; perhaps D is TRBD1 or TRBD2 (5 bases each). V shed 5 bases and J shed 2 bases, with 19 bases lying between them. Germline V gives CDR1 LNHDA, CDR2 SQIVND (reference sequence). The CDR3 length is 18 residues. This chain's CDR3 is CASSGYSQGPTGANVLTF. The DNA of the CDR3 is TGTGCCAGTAGTGGATATAGTCAGGGACCGACTGGGGCCAACGTCCTGACTTTC.

There are many counts of this clonotype. This rearrangement joins TRBV9 to TRBJ2-7; 12 nucleotides match TRBD2. The CDR3 contains 15 residues. Per the germline V gene, CDR1 is SGDLS and CDR2 is YYNGEE. With V trimmed by 0 bases and J by 3 bases, 1 base remained unmatched. CDR3 sequence: CASSVGLAGVYEQYF. In DNA form, the CDR3 reads TGTGCCAGCAGCGTAGGACTAGCGGGGGTCTACGAGCAGTACTTC. Variable domain in full (rest from reference TRBV9 and TRBJ2-7): DSGVTQTPKHLITATGQRVTLRCSPRSGDLSVYWYQQSLDQGLQFLIQYYNGEERAKGNILERFSAQQFPDLHSELNLSSLELGDSALYFCASSVGLAGVYEQYFGPGTRLTVT.

This rearrangement joins TRBV7-8 to TRBJ2-2; D gene unclear. This CDR3 contains 15 residues. CDR1 is SGHVS, CDR2 FQNEAQ, per germline. The ends were cut back, 5 bases at V and 7 bases at J, with 17 bases in the middle. The CDR3 reads CASSHSLGQGGELFF. The CDR3 nucleotides read TGTGCCAGCAGCCACTCCTTAGGGCAAGGCGGGGAGCTGTTTTTT.

The rearrangement links TRBV5-5 to TRBJ1-5; tentative D call: TRBD1 (6 bases). CDR1 and CDR2 from the germline V gene are SGHKS and YYEKEE (reference sequence). The ends were cut back, 1 base at V and 2 bases at J, with 10 bases in the middle. The CDR3 is 15 amino acids. CDR3 in DNA: TGTGCCAGCAGCTTGACGGGGGCCGGCAATCAGCCCCAGCATTTT. Its translation is CASSLTGAGNQPQHF. Full variable domain (remainder filled in from reference TRBV5-5 and TRBJ1-5): DAGVTQSPTHLIKTRGQQVTLRCSPISGHKSVSWYQQVLGQGPQFIFQYYEKEERGRGNFPDRFSARQFPNYSSELNVNALLLGDSALYLCASSLTGAGNQPQHFGDGTRLSIL.

This clonotype was detected a few times. V is TRBV7-6 and J is TRBJ1-1; tentative D call: TRBD1 (5 bases). The CDR3 contains 12 residues. The germline V gene encodes CDR1 SGHVS and CDR2 FNYEAQ. The germline V and J ends were trimmed by 5 bases and 7 bases, with 11 bases remaining between them. CDR3 region: CASSRDGGEAFF. The CDR3 nucleotides read TGTGCCAGCAGCCGGGACGGAGGTGAAGCTTTCTTT. The whole variable domain, remainder taken from reference TRBV7-6 and TRBJ1-1, is GAGVSQSPRYKVTKRGQDVALRCDPISGHVSLYWYRQALGQGPEFLTYFNYEAQQDKSGLPNDRFSAERPEGSISTLTIQRTEQRDSAMYRCASSRDGGEAFFGQGTRLTVV.

This clonotype was counted a few times. This chain joins TRBV20-1 and TRBJ2-7, with 8 bases lining up with TRBD1. V trimming: 5 bases; J trimming: 5 bases; junction bases outside the gene matches: 5. The CDR3 is 12 residues long. Germline V lookup: CDR1 DFQATT, CDR2 SNEGSKA (reference sequence). The CDR3 bases are TGCAGTGCTGCGGACAGGGAAAACGAGCAGTACTTC. Encoded protein: CSAADRENEQYF.

This clonotype was seen ten or more times. This chain connects TRBV5-1 to TRBJ2-5, with a possible D match to TRBD2 (6 bases). In germline, CDR1 is SGHRS, CDR2 YFSETQ. Deletions cut 3 bases from V and 2 bases from J, with 11 bases between. This CDR3 spans 14 amino acids. CDR3 nucleotide sequence: TGCGCCAGCAGCTCGGGACTGGTGCAAGAGACCCAGTACTTC. Encoded protein: CASSSGLVQETQYF.

The rearrangement links TRBV27 to TRBJ1-2; D is possibly TRBD1 (6 bases). The CDR3 sequence is 13 residues long. V was cut by 6 bases and J by 4 bases, with 12 bases left in between. Per germline, CDR1 MNHEY and CDR2 SMNVEV (reference sequence). The CDR3 DNA follows: TGTGCCAGCAGCCGACAGGCGCGCTATGGCTACACCTTC. It is translated as CASSRQARYGYTF.

This clonotype was observed many times. The junction does not match germline at one end; this may be a read error. V usage is TRBV5-4 and J usage is TRBJ2-7; TRBD1 aligns across 8 bases. This CDR3 contains 12 residues. Looked up from germline, CDR1 is SGHNT and CDR2 is YYREEE (reference sequence). The CDR3 sequence: CASSPTADREIF. CDR3 DNA sequence: TGTGCCAGCAGCCCAACGGCGGACAGGGAGATTTTC.

Ten or more counts support this clonotype. The chain recombines TRBV7-2 with TRBJ2-5; TRBD2 matches 7 bases. With V trimmed by 0 bases and J by 4 bases, 5 bases remained unmatched. The germline CDR1 and CDR2 sequences are SGHTA and FQGNSA. This CDR3 is 15 amino acids long. The CDR3 bases are TGTGCCAGCAGCTTAGCGGGGGAGGGGATAGAGACCCAGTACTTC. This gives the protein CASSLAGEGIETQYF.

The chain recombines TRBV3-1 with TRBJ1-5, with D unresolved. V dropped 0 bases and J dropped 5 bases, with 5 bases sitting between them. Germline V CDR1 and CDR2: LGHDT, YNNKEL (reference sequence). The CDR3 consists of 13 residues. CDR3 region: CASSQDVHQPQHF. For the CDR3, the DNA is TGTGCCAGCAGCCAAGATGTGCATCAGCCCCAGCATTTT.

The chain joins TRBV6-1 to TRBJ2-1; TRBD2 aligns across 8 bases. The CDR3 loop spans 13 amino acids. J gave up 6 bases and V 4 bases, and 2 bases lay outside the gene matches. The V gene's germline CDR1 is MNHNS and CDR2 SASEGT. The CDR3 DNA sequence: TGTGCCAGCAGTGCGAGCGGGAGCAATGAGCAGTTCTTC. Its translation is CASSASGSNEQFF.